This record concerns one T cell receptor beta chain sequence. Germline trimming cut 7 bases from V and 1 base from J; bases unmatched to any gene: 5. Per germline, CDR1 SGDLS and CDR2 YYNGEE. The CDR3 runs 15 residues. This sample stems from a study of blood T cell repertoires in COVID-19. About the research overall: PBMCs, B-cell-depleted T cells, or T cells provided the cDNA or gDNA that made up the material.

Authors' data handling: Scientists estimated how many nucleated cells there were by amplifying reference gene primers. Some clones are missing from TCRdb's copy, which holds only in-frame ones; the method was immunoSEQ multiplex PCR. V and J calls and clone size are those listed in that table; D and trimming were worked out from the DNA. Among 60,000 to 65,000 clones listed, about 70% were seen once. Sequenced: peripheral blood. The sequence was obtained from a human donor in a cohort sampled during active COVID-19. V is TRBV9 and J is TRBJ2-5, with 12 bases identical to TRBD2. The DNA for the CDR3 is TGTGCCAGCTCACTAGCGGGGGGCCGCCAAGAGACCCAGTACTTC. This gives the protein CASSLAGGRQETQYF.